Listed below are T cell receptor beta chains from one sample, sequenced in a study of blood T cell repertoires in COVID-19. Some clones are missing from TCRdb's copy, which holds only in-frame ones; the method was immunoSEQ multiplex PCR. The repertoire has roughly 190,000 clones, about 95% of them found once; the top ten carry about 0.76%. Sequences were obtained from peripheral blood. These receptors came from a man aged 25 to 40 with COVID-19, enrolled during active disease. Each CDR3 is given with its conserved first and last residue. The D gene is left open where the match is weak. Clone size appears in some rows only: once, few, many, or a class for an expanded clone.

D | J | size | V | CDR3 | DNA
TRBD1 | TRBJ1-2 | - | TRBV4-2 | CASSQDPDRAYGYTF | TGTGCCAGCAGCCAAGATCCGGACAGGGCCTATGGCTACACCTTC
TRBD1 | TRBJ1-2 | - | TRBV12-5 | CASGLTGGNYGYTF | TGTGCTAGTGGTCTCACAGGGGGAAACTATGGCTACACCTTC
TRBD2 | TRBJ2-1 | - | TRBV9 | CASSVRGAYNEQFF | TGTGCCAGCAGCGTTCGGGGGGCCTACAATGAGCAGTTCTTC
- | TRBJ1-3 | - | TRBV4-1 | CASSPRQNSGNTIYF | TGCGCCAGCAGCCCCCGACAGAACTCTGGAAACACCATATATTTT
TRBD2 | TRBJ2-5 | - | TRBV7-2 | CASSIGLVQETQYF | TGTGCCAGCAGCATCGGACTAGTCCAAGAGACCCAGTACTTC
- | TRBJ1-6 | - | TRBV4-2 | CASSQDFDSLNNSPLHF | TGTGCCAGCAGCCAAGATTTCGACAGCCTTAATAATTCACCCCTCCACTTT
TRBD2 | TRBJ2-5 | - | TRBV6-5 | CASSFSGGETQYF | TGTGCCAGCAGTTTTAGCGGGGGAGAGACCCAGTACTTC
- | TRBJ1-6 | - | TRBV12-3/TRBV12-4 | CASTMGGSPLHF | TGTGCCAGCACCATGGGGGGTTCACCCCTCCACTTT
TRBD1 | TRBJ1-5 | - | TRBV28 | CASSLGQGASNQPQHF | TGTGCCAGCAGTTTGGGACAGGGCGCGAGCAATCAGCCCCAGCATTTT
- | TRBJ1-1 | - | TRBV10-3 | CAISDQQDLTEAFF | TGTGCCATCAGTGACCAACAGGACCTCACTGAAGCTTTCTTT
- | TRBJ2-2 | - | TRBV11-2 | CASSLAVAGELFF | TGTGCCAGCAGCTTAGCAGTTGCCGGGGAGCTGTTTTTT
- | TRBJ1-2 | - | TRBV5-1 | CASSLEQSSQSTF | TGCGCCAGCAGCTTGGAACAGTCATCCCAAAGCACCTTC
TRBD2 | TRBJ2-3 | - | TRBV5-4 | CASSLGTSGGNTDTQYF | TGTGCCAGCAGCTTGGGGACTAGCGGGGGGAACACAGATACGCAGTATTTT
- | TRBJ1-6 | - | TRBV7-6 | CASSLKGGGQRSSPLHF | TGTGCCAGCAGCTTAAAGGGAGGGGGACAAAGAAGTTCACCCCTCCACTTT
TRBD1 | TRBJ2-3 | once | TRBV7-6 | CASSTGVVGTDTQYF | TGTGCCAGCAGCACAGGGGTCGTAGGGACAGATACGCAGTATTTT
TRBD1 | TRBJ2-5 | - | TRBV10-2 | CASSEGTGSGTQYF | TGCGCCAGCAGTGAAGGGACAGGGAGTGGGACCCAGTACTTC
- | TRBJ2-7 | - | TRBV9 | CASSVDLSRAHEQYF | TGTGCCAGCAGCGTAGATCTTTCCAGGGCCCACGAGCAGTACTTC
- | TRBJ1-2 | - | TRBV5-1 | CASSLHPGSVDGYTF | TGCGCCAGCAGCTTGCATCCGGGGAGTGTTGATGGCTACACCTTC
TRBD2 | TRBJ2-3 | - | TRBV27 | CASMRDYGPDTQYF | TGTGCCAGCATGCGGGACTATGGTCCAGATACGCAGTATTTT
- | TRBJ2-2 | - | TRBV2 | CAPRRDQNTGELFF | TGTGCCCCCCGGCGGGATCAGAACACCGGGGAGCTGTTTTTT
TRBD1 | TRBJ1-2 | - | TRBV6-5 | CASSRQGAFYGYTF | TGTGCCAGCAGTCGACAGGGGGCATTTTACGGCTACACCTTC
TRBD1 | TRBJ2-7 | - | TRBV5-4 | CASSPGQGAEQYF | TGTGCCAGCAGCCCGGGACAGGGAGCCGAGCAGTACTTC
- | TRBJ1-2 | - | TRBV6-1 | CASSEGGIAGYGYTF | TGTGCCAGCAGCGAAGGGGGGATAGCGGGCTATGGCTACACCTTC
TRBD1 | TRBJ1-2 | - | TRBV19 | CASSIRGQGASGYTF | TGTGCCAGTAGTATACGGGGACAGGGGGCGAGTGGCTACACCTTC
TRBD1 | TRBJ2-7 | - | TRBV29-1 | CSVLGQGTYEQYF | TGCAGCGTTCTAGGACAGGGGACCTACGAGCAGTACTTC
- | TRBJ2-7 | - | TRBV12-3/TRBV12-4 | CASQNRNTYEQYF | TGTGCCAGCCAAAACAGGAATACCTACGAGCAGTACTTC
- | TRBJ2-7 | - | TRBV7-3 | CASSLAGGPLYEQYF | TGTGCCAGCAGCTTAGCCGGGGGGCCATTGTACGAGCAGTACTTC
TRBD1 | TRBJ1-6 | - | TRBV5-6 | CASSPTGGNSPLHF | TGTGCCAGCAGCCCGACAGGGGGAAATTCACCCCTCCACTTT
- | TRBJ2-3 | - | TRBV19 | CASSKRGTDTQYF | TGTGCCAGTAGTAAACGGGGGACAGATACGCAGTATTTT
- | TRBJ1-2 | - | TRBV18 | CASSPLPENYGYTF | TGTGCCAGCTCACCACTGCCCGAGAACTATGGCTACACCTTC
TRBD1 | TRBJ1-4 | few | TRBV2 | CASSSGQGGTNEKLFF | TGTGCCAGCAGTTCGGGACAGGGGGGAACTAATGAAAAACTGTTTTTT
TRBD1 | TRBJ1-2 | - | TRBV7-9 | CASVSGQGFDYGYTF | TGTGCCAGCGTTTCGGGACAGGGTTTTGACTATGGCTACACCTTC
- | TRBJ2-6 | - | TRBV7-3 | CASSAGFSGANVLTF | TGTGCCAGCAGCGCCGGTTTCTCTGGGGCCAACGTCCTGACTTTC
- | TRBJ2-3 | - | TRBV2 | CARSPSDTQYF | TGTGCCAGAAGCCCTAGCGATACGCAGTATTTT
- | TRBJ1-1 | - | TRBV7-7 | CASSLSGLEAGLRTEAFF | TGTGCCAGCAGCTTATCTGGTCTTGAGGCAGGGCTGAGGACTGAAGCTTTCTTT
- | TRBJ1-6 | - | TRBV27 | CASSSGLDNSPLHF | TGTGCCAGCAGTTCAGGACTAGATAATTCACCCCTCCACTTT
TRBD1 | TRBJ1-4 | - | TRBV18 | CASSAVGQSNEKLFF | TGTGCCAGCTCCGCAGTGGGACAGAGTAATGAAAAACTGTTTTTT
TRBD2 | TRBJ2-1 | - | TRBV2 | CASSQTSGGYNEQFF | TGTGCCAGCAGTCAAACTAGCGGGGGATACAATGAGCAGTTCTTC
- | TRBJ1-2 | - | TRBV19 | CASMRSSNVYTF | TGTGCCAGTATGCGGTCCTCCAATGTCTACACCTTC
- | TRBJ1-5 | - | TRBV25-1 | CASSTGRGNQPQHF | TGTGCCAGCTCTACAGGGCGGGGCAATCAGCCCCAGCATTTT
- | TRBJ1-1 | - | TRBV5-1 | CASWGGTEKAFF | TGCGCCAGCTGGGGAGGTACGGAGAAAGCTTTCTTT
- | TRBJ1-2 | - | TRBV29-1 | CSVSPQTNYGYTF | TGCAGCGTCTCTCCACAGACTAACTATGGCTACACCTTC
- | TRBJ1-5 | few | TRBV6-5 | CASRDTTMGYQPQHF | TGTGCCAGCAGGGACACAACGATGGGTTATCAGCCCCAGCATTTT
- | TRBJ2-7 | - | TRBV7-9 | CASSQNSYEQYF | TGTGCCAGCAGCCAGAACTCCTACGAGCAGTACTTC
TRBD1 | TRBJ1-2 | - | TRBV2 | CASGTGYGYTF | TGTGCCAGCGGGACAGGGTACGGCTACACCTTC
- | TRBJ1-3 | - | TRBV11-2 | CASSLVGRGREDTIYF | TGTGCCAGCAGCTTAGTGGGAAGGGGCCGGGAGGACACCATATATTTT
- | TRBJ1-2 | - | TRBV9 | CASSAVPGEGGYGYTF | TGTGCCAGCAGCGCGGTCCCGGGGGAGGGTGGCTATGGCTACACCTTC
TRBD1 | TRBJ1-3 | - | TRBV3-1/TRBV3-2 | CASRPTGGGDTIYF | TGTGCCAGCAGACCGACAGGGGGGGGTGACACCATATATTTT
- | TRBJ1-1 | - | TRBV6-5 | CASSYAPPGNTEAFF | TGTGCCAGCAGTTACGCTCCACCGGGAAACACTGAAGCTTTCTTT